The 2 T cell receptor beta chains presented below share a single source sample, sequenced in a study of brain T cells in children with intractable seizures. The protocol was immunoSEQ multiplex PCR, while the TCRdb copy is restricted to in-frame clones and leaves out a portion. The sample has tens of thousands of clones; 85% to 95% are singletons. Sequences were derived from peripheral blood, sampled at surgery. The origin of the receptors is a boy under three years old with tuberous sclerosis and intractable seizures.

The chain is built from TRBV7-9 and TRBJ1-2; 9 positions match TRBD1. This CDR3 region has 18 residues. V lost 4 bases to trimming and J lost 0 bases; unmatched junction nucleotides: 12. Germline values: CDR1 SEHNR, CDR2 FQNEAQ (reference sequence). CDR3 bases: TGTGCCAGCAGCTCTACACGGGACAGGGTAGAATCTAACTATGGCTACACCTTC. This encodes CASSSTRDRVESNYGYTF.

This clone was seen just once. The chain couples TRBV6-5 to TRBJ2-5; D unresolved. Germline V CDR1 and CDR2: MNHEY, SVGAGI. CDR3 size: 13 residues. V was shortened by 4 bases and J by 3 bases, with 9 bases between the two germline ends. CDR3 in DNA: TGTGCCAGCAGTTTCACTGTAAAAGAGACCCAGTACTTC. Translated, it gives CASSFTVKETQYF.